One TCR beta chain is described in this entry. The antigen is undetermined. The data were taken from a study of T-cell reconstitution after alpha-beta-depleted transplantation in children. The V gene end was trimmed by 0 bases and the J gene end by 6 bases; junction bases not matched to a gene: 9. This CDR3 spans 17 amino acids. Looked up from germline, CDR1 is SGHRS and CDR2 is YFSETQ. Study conclusions and caveats: Several hundred expanded graft clones reportedly supplied alpha-beta T cells about two months after transplant.

TCRbeta library construction was performed incorporating unique molecular identifiers. A single record per CDR3 protein comes from TCRdb applying MiXCR to the PCR reads. The table records around 370,000 distinct CDR3 sequences, about 16% of them present only once. The chain has TRBV5-1 and TRBJ1-4; TRBD1 aligns across 9 bases. The specimen comprised PBMCs, mostly from graft donor cells, sampled 360 days after TCRalphabeta/CD19-depleted stem cell transplant. This receptor was obtained from a male patient aged 2-15 years who had a stem cell transplant for acute lymphoblastic leukemia, so the T cells may come from the graft donor. Written as DNA, the CDR3 is TGCGCCAGCAGCTTGGTTGGCCCGGGACAGGGCGATGAAAAACTGTTTTTT. Residues: CASSLVGPGQGDEKLFF. Full variable domain (outside the CDR3, taken from reference TRBV5-1 and TRBJ1-4): KAGVTQTPRYLIKTRGQQVTLSCSPISGHRSVSWYQQTPGQGLQFLFEYFSETQRNKGNFPGRFSGRQFSNSRSEMNVSTLELGDSALYLCASSLVGPGQGDEKLFFGSGTQLSVL.